The 5 T cell receptor beta chains below all came from one sample that was sequenced in a study of cytomegalovirus exposure and HLA in healthy donors. PCR was performed using 60 Vbeta and 13 Jbeta primers. The assay was immunoSEQ multiplex PCR, and TCRdb's table has in-frame clones only and misses some. The table lists 100,000 or so clones, 9.5% to 15% of them singletons. Sequenced input: PBMCs. Source of these receptors: a man aged 40-49 years in good health and CMV-seropositive.

This clone was seen a few times. This sequence joins TRBV30 and TRBJ2-5, with a possible D match to TRBD2 (6 bases). The V end lost 4 bases, the J end lost 0 bases, and 9 bases lay between the germline ends. This CDR3 region has 13 residues. In germline, CDR1 is GTSNPN, CDR2 SVGIG (reference sequence). The CDR3, as DNA: TGTGCCTGGATCGGACTAAACCAAGAGACCCAGTACTTC. Residues: CAWIGLNQETQYF.

This rearrangement joins TRBV25-1 to TRBJ2-7; D is perhaps TRBD1 (5 bases). The CDR3 spans 11 residues. CDR1 is MGHDK and CDR2 is SYGVNS in the germline V gene. The V end lost 8 bases, the J end lost 3 bases, and 8 bases lay between the germline ends. For the CDR3, the DNA is TGTGCCAGCCCCAGGGTCTACGAGCAGTACTTC. Protein: CASPRVYEQYF.

This rearrangement joins TRBV27 to TRBJ2-7, with 8 positions matching TRBD1. Germline CDR1 reads MNHEY; CDR2 reads SMNVEV (reference sequence). The CDR3 runs 16 residues. V lost 4 bases to trimming and J lost 2 bases; unmatched junction nucleotides: 10. CDR3 DNA: TGTGCCAGCAGTTCTTACCCAGGGGGCGAGGCCTACGAGCAGTACTTC. Translated: CASSSYPGGEAYEQYF.

This clone was seen a handful of times. This chain uses TRBV27 with TRBJ2-7, with D tentatively TRBD1 (5 bases). Between the trimmed V and J ends, which lost 6 bases and 1 base, there was a span of 19 bases. Germline lookup yields CDR1 MNHEY and CDR2 SMNVEV (reference sequence). CDR3 length: 16 amino acids. The CDR3 nucleotides are TGTGCCAGCAGCGCGGAATGGCAGGGTCTTTCCTACGAGCAGTACTTC. Its protein product is CASSAEWQGLSYEQYF.

This clone has a handful of counts. The CDR3 region has the DNA TGTGCCAGCACCGCAGGGGGACAAAGCTCTGGAAACACCATATATTTT. Translating gives CASTAGGQSSGNTIYF. This chain joins TRBV28 and TRBJ1-3; TRBD1 matches 7 bases. This CDR3 has 16 residues. CDR1 MDHEN and CDR2 SYDVKM come from the germline V gene. The V segment lost 7 bases and the J segment 0 bases; nucleotides outside the gene matches: 9.